The rows below give T cell receptor beta chains drawn from one sample of a study of metastatic and nonmetastatic thyroid tumors. TCRdb reprocessed the PCR reads using MiXCR. The repertoire holds 43,000 or so clones, with approximately 15% as singletons. Material: blood. The origin of the receptors is a female donor with papillary thyroid cancer or a benign thyroid nodule (not recorded which). Some clones in this sample may be carry-over from other donors' samples. Each CDR3 is given with its conserved first and last residue. D genes are given only for firm matches. Clone size is not always given. Where it is, it says once, few, many or a class for expanded clones.

size,J,V,D,DNA,CDR3
.,TRBJ1-2,TRBV6-1,.,TGTGCCAGCAGTGAAGTCCGAGACTATGGCTACACCTTC,CASSEVRDYGYTF
.,TRBJ2-2,TRBV5-1,TRBD1,TGCGCCAGCAGCCCCCTCGGACAGGGGGCGAGGACCGGGGAGCTGTTTTTT,CASSPLGQGARTGELFF
many,TRBJ1-3,TRBV5-1,.,TGCGCCAGCAGCTTGATGGGGGGACCTGGAAACACCATATATTTT,CASSLMGGPGNTIYF
few,TRBJ2-1,TRBV10-1,TRBD1,TGCGCCAGCATCGAAGAAAACAGGGGCTGGAGTGAGCAGTTCTTC,CASIEENRGWSEQFF
.,TRBJ1-6,TRBV20-1,TRBD1,TGCAGTGCCACCTCGGGACAGTATAATTCACCCCTCCACTTT,CSATSGQYNSPLHF
.,TRBJ2-1,TRBV7-8,.,TGTGCCAGCAGCCCAGTGTCCTCAGGGCTCAATGAGCAGTTCTTC,CASSPVSSGLNEQFF
.,TRBJ2-7,TRBV12-3/TRBV12-4,TRBD2,TGTGCCAGCACCCTGACTAGCGGAAGCTCCTACGAGCAGTACTTC,CASTLTSGSSYEQYF
many,TRBJ2-1,TRBV6-1,.,TGTGCCAGCAGCGAAGGAGGTAGCGCGAACAATGAGCAGTTCTTC,CASSEGGSANNEQFF
.,TRBJ2-2,TRBV11-2,.,TGTGCCAGCAGATTAGTAACCTCAGTCACCGGGGAGCTGTTTTTT,CASRLVTSVTGELFF
many,TRBJ1-3,TRBV2,.,TGTGCCACCTGGGAGGAGGGAAACACCATATATTTT,CATWEEGNTIYF
many,TRBJ2-3,TRBV20-1,TRBD2,TGCAGTGCTCTGACTAGCGGGACCACAGATACGCAGTATTTT,CSALTSGTTDTQYF
.,TRBJ2-7,TRBV19,TRBD1,TGTTCCACTACCGGGACAGCCGGTGTCGAGCAGTACTTC,CSTTGTAGVEQYF
medium-sized,TRBJ1-2,TRBV27,.,TGTGCCAGCAGTTTATTCCCCGGGTCTGGCCATGGCTACACCTTC,CASSLFPGSGHGYTF
many,TRBJ2-1,TRBV24-1,.,TGTGCCACCAGTGATTCCGGGGGCTGGGGGGCCGGTGAGCAGTTCTTC,CATSDSGGWGAGEQFF
few,TRBJ2-1,TRBV2,TRBD2,TGTGCCAGCAGTGCCTCTAGCGGGAGGGCCTATGAGCAGTTCTTC,CASSASSGRAYEQFF
many,TRBJ1-1,TRBV25-1,.,TGTGCCAGCAGTGAATCTGGGTCCAAAGGTCGGGGCACTGAAGCTTTCTTT,CASSESGSKGRGTEAFF
many,TRBJ2-5,TRBV29-1,TRBD1,TGCAGCGTTGAGGGGACAGGGCAAGAGACCCAGTACTTC,CSVEGTGQETQYF
many,TRBJ2-5,TRBV28,.,TGTGCCAGCAGTGGCTGGGGGGGCGCCTTGGGAGAGACCCAGTACTTC,CASSGWGGALGETQYF
.,TRBJ2-3,TRBV5-4,TRBD2,TGTGCCAGCAGCTTCTTACCCGATAGCGGGGGATCAGATACGCAGTATTTT,CASSFLPDSGGSDTQYF
.,TRBJ2-1,TRBV11-2,TRBD2,TGTGCCAGCAGCCCACGGACTAGCGGGATTAATGAGCAGTTCTTC,CASSPRTSGINEQFF
many,TRBJ1-1,TRBV6-1,TRBD1,TGTGCCAGCAGCTTCCTCCCACAGGGGGCTTTGGACACTGAAGCTTTCTTT,CASSFLPQGALDTEAFF
.,TRBJ1-6,TRBV3-1,TRBD1,TGTGCCAGCAGCCAAAGCCGGGACAGGGGCAATTCACCCCTCCACTTT,CASSQSRDRGNSPLHF
many,TRBJ1-5,TRBV2,.,TGTGCCAGCAGAGAACCTGGACGGGAGAATCAGCCCCAGCATTTT,CASREPGRENQPQHF
few,TRBJ2-2,TRBV7-3,TRBD2,TGTGCCAGCAGAGTGACGGGACTAGGCTATGGGGAGCTGTTTTTT,CASRVTGLGYGELFF
many,TRBJ2-3,TRBV3-1,TRBD2,TGTGCCAGCAGCCAAGATCTAACTAGCGGGAGGGATACGCAGTATTTT,CASSQDLTSGRDTQYF
.,TRBJ1-1,TRBV6-2/TRBV6-3,.,TGTGCCAGCAGTTACTCGATGTTGAACACTGAAGCTTTCTTT,CASSYSMLNTEAFF
many,TRBJ2-1,TRBV7-9,TRBD2,TGTGCCAGCAGCTTAGCGAAACTAGCGGTAGGCTATGAGCAGTTCTTC,CASSLAKLAVGYEQFF
few,TRBJ2-4,TRBV5-1,.,TGCGCCAGCAGCTTGGCCTTAGGGGCCGGAGGTCACATTCAGTACTTC,CASSLALGAGGHIQYF
many,TRBJ1-1,TRBV20-1,.,TGCAGTGCTAGGATAACAGTCATGAACACTGAAGCTTTCTTT,CSARITVMNTEAFF
.,TRBJ2-1,TRBV2,.,TGTGCCAGCAGTGCCGACGGGAGCTCCTACAATGAGCAGTTCTTC,CASSADGSSYNEQFF
.,TRBJ1-2,TRBV5-1,TRBD1,TGCGCCAGCAGCTTCTCCGGGACAGGGCTTGATGGCTACACCTTC,CASSFSGTGLDGYTF
many,TRBJ2-7,TRBV13,.,TGTGCCAGCAGCTTACGGTCAACCGGGGGCCCAGGCTACGAGCAGTACTTC,CASSLRSTGGPGYEQYF
many,TRBJ2-1,TRBV11-3,.,TGTGCCAGCAGCTTAGAGGGTGGGAGTCCCTCCAATGAGCAGTTCTTC,CASSLEGGSPSNEQFF
many,TRBJ2-2,TRBV19,.,TGTGCCAGTACACAGGTTTATAGTACCGGGGAGCTGTTTTTT,CASTQVYSTGELFF
many,TRBJ1-1,TRBV11-3,.,TGTGCCAGCGCGATCAGGGATACTGAAGCTTTCTTT,CASAIRDTEAFF
many,TRBJ2-2,TRBV27,TRBD2,TGTGCCAGCAGCATCAGGACTAGCGGGAGGGTCGGCGGGGAGCTGTTTTTT,CASSIRTSGRVGGELFF
many,TRBJ1-5,TRBV10-2,.,TGCGCCAGCAGCAATCAGGGGATCAATCAGCCCCAGCATTTT,CASSNQGINQPQHF
many,TRBJ2-4,TRBV10-3,TRBD2,TGTGCCATCAGTGACCCGGGAGGGCCGATAAACATTCAGTACTTC,CAISDPGGPINIQYF
many,TRBJ2-3,TRBV9,.,TGTGCCAGCAGCGTAGCGGGGGGCCTCACAGATACGCAGTATTTT,CASSVAGGLTDTQYF
many,TRBJ2-7,TRBV5-1,TRBD1,TGCGCCAGCAGCCCAGGGACAGCCTACGAGCAGTACTTC,CASSPGTAYEQYF
many,TRBJ1-4,TRBV5-8,.,TGTGCCAGCAGCCCTGTCGGGTTGGATGAAAAACTGTTTTTT,CASSPVGLDEKLFF
many,TRBJ1-5,TRBV2,.,TGTGCCAGCAGTGAAGCAGACCCCAATCAGCCCCAGCATTTT,CASSEADPNQPQHF
many,TRBJ1-2,TRBV3-1,TRBD1,TGTGCCAGCAGCCAAGAGGGACAGGGATTAGAAAACTATGGCTACACCTTC,CASSQEGQGLENYGYTF
.,TRBJ2-1,TRBV9,.,TGTGCCAGCAGCGTAGATACTAGTCGATCCTACAATGAGCAGTTCTTC,CASSVDTSRSYNEQFF
.,TRBJ2-3,TRBV11-3,.,TGTGCCAGCAGCTTAGATTACTCCGATACGCAGTATTTT,CASSLDYSDTQYF